This is a list of T cell receptor beta chains from one sample in a study of T cell responses to AZD1222 COVID-19 vaccine. Produced via immunoSEQ multiplex PCR; TCRdb's table is partial and in-frame only. The sample has 80,000 to 95,000 clones, 70% to 80% seen once. The starting material was peripheral blood, obtained on day 0 of AZD1222 vaccination. These TCRs come from an adult in good health. Both conserved end residues are part of each CDR3. Fields, in order: V gene, clone size, J gene, D gene, CDR3 protein, CDR3 DNA. The D gene is left open where the match is weak. The size of a clone is reported for some rows only, either as once, few or many, or as a class for expanded clones.

v_gene: TRBV6-5
abundance: few
j_gene: TRBJ1-1
d_gene: .
CDR3aa: CASSYSRLRREAFF
CDR3nt: TGTGCCAGCAGTTATAGTCGCCTTAGAAGAGAAGCTTTCTTT

v_gene: TRBV28
abundance: .
j_gene: TRBJ1-1
d_gene: .
CDR3aa: CASSLGEPTEAFF
CDR3nt: TGTGCCAGCAGCCTAGGAGAGCCCACTGAAGCTTTCTTT

v_gene: TRBV6-2/TRBV6-3
abundance: once
j_gene: TRBJ2-7
d_gene: .
CDR3aa: CASSYSTSYEQYF
CDR3nt: TGTGCCAGCAGTTATAGCACCTCCTACGAGCAGTACTTC

v_gene: TRBV7-9
abundance: .
j_gene: TRBJ2-7
d_gene: TRBD1
CDR3aa: CASSRGQGKAYEQYF
CDR3nt: TGTGCCAGCAGCCGCGGACAGGGTAAAGCCTACGAGCAGTACTTC

v_gene: TRBV28
abundance: .
j_gene: TRBJ2-3
d_gene: .
CDR3aa: CASRIGGGLTDTQYF
CDR3nt: TGTGCCAGCAGGATTGGGGGGGGGCTCACAGATACGCAGTATTTT

v_gene: TRBV7-2
abundance: .
j_gene: TRBJ2-3
d_gene: .
CDR3aa: CASSMTRLAGVYF
CDR3nt: TGTGCCAGCAGCATGACTAGGTTGGCTGGTGTGTATTTT

v_gene: TRBV9
abundance: .
j_gene: TRBJ1-2
d_gene: .
CDR3aa: CASSVGQLFNYGYTF
CDR3nt: TGTGCCAGCAGCGTTGGACAGCTTTTTAACTATGGCTACACCTTC

v_gene: TRBV24-1
abundance: .
j_gene: TRBJ2-2
d_gene: .
CDR3aa: CATSKGDHTGELFF
CDR3nt: TGTGCCACCAGCAAGGGGGACCACACCGGGGAGCTGTTTTTT

v_gene: TRBV3-1/TRBV3-2
abundance: .
j_gene: TRBJ2-7
d_gene: TRBD1
CDR3aa: CASSQGLRGQSRF
CDR3nt: TGTGCCAGCAGCCAAGGGTTAAGGGGACAGAGCCGCTTC

v_gene: TRBV5-1
abundance: .
j_gene: TRBJ2-1
d_gene: TRBD2
CDR3aa: CASSATSGANEQFF
CDR3nt: TGCGCCAGCAGCGCTACTAGCGGAGCAAATGAGCAGTTCTTC

v_gene: TRBV5-8
abundance: .
j_gene: TRBJ2-1
d_gene: TRBD1
CDR3aa: CASSLEGQGYNEQFF
CDR3nt: TGTGCCAGCAGCTTGGAGGGACAGGGCTACAATGAGCAGTTCTTC

v_gene: TRBV6-1
abundance: .
j_gene: TRBJ1-4
d_gene: .
CDR3aa: CASSEAGWAKLFF
CDR3nt: TGTGCCAGCAGTGAAGCAGGGTGGGCAAAACTGTTTTTT

v_gene: TRBV7-2
abundance: .
j_gene: TRBJ2-1
d_gene: TRBD2
CDR3aa: CASSLGAGAHNEQFF
CDR3nt: TGTGCCAGCAGCTTAGGAGCGGGAGCTCACAATGAGCAGTTCTTC

v_gene: TRBV7-9
abundance: .
j_gene: TRBJ1-4
d_gene: .
CDR3aa: CASTLTADNEKLFF
CDR3nt: TGTGCCAGCACCCTGACAGCAGATAATGAAAAACTGTTTTTT

v_gene: TRBV25-1
abundance: .
j_gene: TRBJ1-6
d_gene: .
CDR3aa: CASSEWQGYSPLHF
CDR3nt: TGTGCCAGCAGTGAATGGCAGGGTTATTCACCCCTCCACTTT

v_gene: TRBV28
abundance: .
j_gene: TRBJ2-1
d_gene: .
CDR3aa: CASSFDRPLGGEQFF
CDR3nt: TGTGCCAGCAGTTTTGACAGGCCTTTAGGGGGTGAGCAGTTCTTC

v_gene: TRBV15
abundance: .
j_gene: TRBJ1-3
d_gene: TRBD1
CDR3aa: CATSRFTGASGNTIYF
CDR3nt: TGTGCCACCAGCAGATTTACAGGGGCCTCTGGAAACACCATATATTTT

v_gene: TRBV6-2/TRBV6-3
abundance: once
j_gene: TRBJ1-4
d_gene: .
CDR3aa: CASSTLRDSGNGKLFF
CDR3nt: TGTGCCAGCAGTACTCTCCGGGACTCCGGTAATGGAAAACTGTTTTTT

v_gene: TRBV5-1
abundance: once
j_gene: TRBJ1-1
d_gene: TRBD1
CDR3aa: CASRVGQGKTEAFF
CDR3nt: TGCGCCAGCAGAGTGGGACAGGGTAAAACTGAAGCTTTCTTT

v_gene: TRBV28
abundance: .
j_gene: TRBJ2-5
d_gene: TRBD1
CDR3aa: CASSIGQGVETQYF
CDR3nt: TGTGCCAGCAGTATAGGACAGGGTGTGGAGACCCAGTACTTC

v_gene: TRBV29-1
abundance: few
j_gene: TRBJ2-1
d_gene: TRBD2
CDR3aa: CSVGGLAGGYEQFF
CDR3nt: TGCAGCGTAGGAGGACTAGCGGGGGGGTATGAGCAGTTCTTC